Listed below are T cell receptor beta chains from one sample, sequenced in a study of read filtering for tumor transcriptome and immune sequencing. In TCRdb, the reads were re-called with MiXCR into one record per CDR3 protein. The sample has nearly 60,000 distinct CDR3 sequences; about 12% are singletons. The sample taken for sequencing was a population of CD138-negative cells sorted from bone marrow. These receptors came from a donor at least 40 years old with multiple myeloma. The CDR3 runs from the conserved cysteine through the conserved F or W. Fields, in order: CDR3 protein, V gene, J gene.

CAISDPPGQGSQETQYF	TRBV10-3	TRBJ2-5
CASSQGAVFLAYEQYF	TRBV27	TRBJ2-7
CASSDGRREKLFF	TRBV6-1	TRBJ1-4
CSARVLQRGEGTQYF	TRBV20-1	TRBJ2-5
CASSVQGQNTRELFF	TRBV2	TRBJ2-2
CASGSRKTNEKLFF	TRBV3-1	TRBJ1-4
CASKKGGGETQYF	TRBV6-1	TRBJ2-5
CASRGGPYNEQFF	TRBV7-3	TRBJ2-1
CASMGQGQGTQYF	TRBV27	TRBJ2-5
CASSIVQGAGNEQFF	TRBV19	TRBJ2-1
CASGVNQPQHF	TRBV19	TRBJ1-5
CASSRDSLDTGELFF	TRBV2	TRBJ2-2
CASSSLQGRYTEAFF	TRBV28	TRBJ1-1
CASSHSDRTRTEAFF	TRBV7-9	TRBJ1-1
CASSPLPFRGTAYNEQFF	TRBV3-1	TRBJ2-1
CSYRVNEQFF	TRBV29-1	TRBJ2-1
CASSDSYDGTGELFF	TRBV6-4	TRBJ2-2
CASSEGSSYNEQFF	TRBV6-5	TRBJ2-1
CASSSQTGNEQFF	TRBV5-1	TRBJ2-1